The T cell receptor (beta chain) under discussion was sequenced for a study of control samples from healthy donors and cancer patients. Here immunoSEQ multiplex PCR was the method, and the copy in TCRdb shows in-frame clones only, minus some. The data show fewer than 500,000 clones, around 90% seen once. Per germline, CDR1 SGHTA and CDR2 FQGTGA. CDR3 size: 15 residues. V lost 0 bases, J lost 4 bases, and 4 bases stayed unmatched. Sequencing used PBMCs. The clonotype originates from a man in his forties with head and neck cancer. V is TRBV7-3 and J is TRBJ2-5, with TRBD2 identical over 8 bases. The CDR3 spells CASSLTSGAVETQYF. DNA of the CDR3: TGTGCCAGCAGCTTAACTAGCGGGGCGGTAGAGACCCAGTACTTC.